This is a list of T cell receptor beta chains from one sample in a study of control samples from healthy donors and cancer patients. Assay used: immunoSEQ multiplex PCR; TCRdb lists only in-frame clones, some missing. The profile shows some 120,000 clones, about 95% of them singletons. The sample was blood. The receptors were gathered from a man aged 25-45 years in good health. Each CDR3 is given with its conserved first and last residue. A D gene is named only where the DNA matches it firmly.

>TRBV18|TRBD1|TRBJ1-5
CASSWTGAGQPQHF
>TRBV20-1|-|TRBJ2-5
CSASLPGAQYF
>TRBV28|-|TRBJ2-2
CASRPGGPYTGELFF
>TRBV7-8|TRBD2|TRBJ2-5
CASSISGAGGETQYF
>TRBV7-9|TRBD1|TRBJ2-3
CASSHGTGRDTQYF
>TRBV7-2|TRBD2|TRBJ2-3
CASSHSGGVYSTDTQYF
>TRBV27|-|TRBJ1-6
CASSLWVPYNSPLHF
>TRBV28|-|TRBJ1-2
CASNSAGYGYTF
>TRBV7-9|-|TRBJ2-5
CASSITGEAGETQYF
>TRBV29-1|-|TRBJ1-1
CSVPQWGTEAFF
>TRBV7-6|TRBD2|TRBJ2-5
CASSFSGGAGETQYF
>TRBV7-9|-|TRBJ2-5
CASSGTGRQETQYF
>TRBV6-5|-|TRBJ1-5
CASSYSPGPNQPQHF
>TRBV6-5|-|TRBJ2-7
CASSYGITYEQYF
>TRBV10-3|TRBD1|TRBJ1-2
CAIRSKTGDGYTF
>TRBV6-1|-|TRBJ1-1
CASSEGIGVNTEAFF
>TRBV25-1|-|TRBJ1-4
CASSVTADEKLFF
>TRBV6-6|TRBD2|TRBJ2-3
CASSRGLAGGVTDTQYF
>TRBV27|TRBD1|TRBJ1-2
CASSFRQRQGNNYGYTF
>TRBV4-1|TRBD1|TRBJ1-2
CASSQRQGSNYGYTF
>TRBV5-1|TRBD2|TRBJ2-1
CASSWASGGRYNEQFF
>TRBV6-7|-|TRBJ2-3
CANERVGTDTQYF
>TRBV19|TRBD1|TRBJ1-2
CASRHIVWTGMNYGYTF
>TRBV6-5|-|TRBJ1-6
CASGKGVPPNSPLHF
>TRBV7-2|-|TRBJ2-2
CASSRQGAGELFF
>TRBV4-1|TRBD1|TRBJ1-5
CASSWDSYSNQPQHF